This T cell receptor beta chain appears in the sequencing data of a study of T cells in Graves' hyperthyroidism and ophthalmopathy. V was shortened by 5 bases and J by 10 bases, with 14 bases between the two germline ends. Germline V lookup: CDR1 SGHTA, CDR2 FQGTGA. This CDR3 has 12 amino acids. Amplified TCR beta CDR3 regions came from RNA transcripts. A first-round RT-PCR of the TCR CDR3 used the HTBI primer set. MiXCR, applied by TCRdb to the multiplex PCR reads, yields one record per CDR3 protein. The sample yields roughly 580,000 distinct CDR3 sequences, under 60% seen once. V is TRBV7-3 and J is TRBJ1-1; unclear D gene. Material for sequencing was peripheral blood or thyroid tissue (not recorded which). The sequence derives from a woman younger than 35 with Graves' hyperthyroidism. DNA for the CDR3: TGTGCCAGCAGCCAAGATTTTGGGAGAGCTTTCTTT. Protein: CASSQDFGRAFF.